These 23 T cell receptor beta chains originate from one sample sequenced in a study of tumor-infiltrating lymphocytes in primary liver carcinoma. Constant-region priming of roughly 490 ng total RNA yielded TCR beta cDNA. ARM-PCR was slightly modified, and three nested multiplex PCR rounds with it gave rise to the TCR beta libraries. Investigators reported that the first two PCR rounds, at roughly 11 cycles each, used TRBV1-TRBV30 forward primers with a C-beta reverse primer. TCRdb processed the multiplex PCR reads anew with MiXCR; each CDR3 protein has one entry. This table has around 330,000 distinct CDR3 sequences, about 62% appearing once. Unsorted whole blood yielded blood RNA, and germline DNA was extracted as well. The sample comprised peripheral blood. These receptors were taken from a man in his forties or fifties with primary liver carcinoma and hepatitis B virus infection.

This clonotype has only a few counts. The V call is TRBV7-9, the J call TRBJ2-7; the match to TRBD1 covers 9 bases. This CDR3 has 14 residues. J was trimmed by 7 bases and V by 1 base; bases with no gene match: 5. The germline V gene has CDR1 SEHNR and CDR2 FQNEAQ (reference sequence). Here the CDR3 reads CASSLEQGAWEQYF. The CDR3 coding sequence is TGTGCCAGCAGCTTAGAACAGGGGGCTTGGGAGCAGTACTTC. Full variable domain (rest looked up from reference TRBV7-9 and TRBJ2-7): DTGVSQNPRHKITKRGQNVTFRCDPISEHNRLYWYRQTLGQGPEFLTYFQNEAQLEKSRLLSDRFSAERPKGSFSTLEIQRTEQGDSAMYLCASSLEQGAWEQYFGPGTRLTVT.

Worth noting for this clonotype: A read error is possible here, since a much larger clone lies one base away. This chain links TRBV5-5 with TRBJ2-7, with D maybe TRBD1 (6 bases). Germline loops: CDR1 SGHKS, CDR2 YYEKEE (reference sequence). The CDR3 is 14 amino acids. Trimming stripped 4 bases from V and 0 bases from J, with 11 bases between. CDR3 loop: CASSIDRSSYEQYF. As DNA, the CDR3 is TGTGCCAGCAGCATAGACAGGAGCTCCTACGAGCAGTACTTC.

This clonotype was observed a single time. A read error may be the cause here, since a much bigger clone is one base away. The chain has TRBV6-2 or TRBV6-3 and TRBJ2-7; perhaps D is TRBD1 or TRBD2 (5 bases each). From germline, CDR1 is MNHEY and CDR2 SVGEGT. The CDR3 is 14 residues long. Here the CDR3 DNA reads TGTCCCAGCAGTTACTCTTTGGGGGCCTACGAGCAGTACTTC. It codes for CPSSYSLGAYEQYF.

The chain has TRBV7-8 and TRBJ2-5; D might be TRBD1 (5 bases). With 5 bases removed from V and 0 bases from J, the gap between germline ends came to 16 bases. The CDR3 runs 16 residues. CDR1 SGHVS and CDR2 FQNEAQ come from the germline V gene. The CDR3 region has the DNA TGTGCCAGCAGCCCCCTACAGGCTGAGGACCAAGAGACCCAGTACTTC. Protein sequence: CASSPLQAEDQETQYF.

Notes on this clonotype: The junction departs from germline at one end; a sequencing error may be responsible. The rearrangement joins TRBV7-8 to TRBJ2-3; 8 bases align to TRBD2. Germline-derived CDR1 and CDR2 are SGHVS and FQNEAQ. This CDR3 spans 16 amino acids. The CDR3: CAISLVGGLAGDTQYF. The CDR3, as DNA: TGTGCCATCAGCTTGGTCGGGGGGCTAGCGGGAGATACGCAGTATTTT.

This clonotype was seen just once. Just one base apart from a much larger clone, this may be a read error. The conserved phenylalanine or tryptophan is not found at the CDR3 terminus, so this likely reflects a read error. V usage is TRBV6-5 and J usage is TRBJ2-7; the match to TRBD1 covers 7 bases. This CDR3 spans 15 amino acids. J was trimmed by 7 bases and V by 0 bases; bases with no gene match: 9. In germline, CDR1 is MNHEY, CDR2 SVGAGI. CDR3 DNA: TGTGCCAGCAGTTACTCGAGAGACAGGGTATTGGAGCAGTACTCC. Translating gives CASSYSRDRVLEQYS.

About this clonotype itself: A much larger clone lies one base from this, so it may be a read error. CDR3 in amino acids: CVSSDRGYGYTF. The CDR3 coding sequence is TGTGTCAGCAGTGACAGGGGGTATGGCTACACCTTC. V and J are TRBV12-3 or TRBV12-4 and TRBJ1-2, with 9 bases aligning to TRBD1. The CDR3 sequence is 12 residues long.

Comments on this clonotype: A read error may account for a junction end that differs from germline. The rearrangement uses TRBV11-2 and TRBJ2-1; a weak D match, TRBD2 (6 bases). The germline V gene has CDR1 SGHAT and CDR2 FQNNGV. This CDR3 has 11 residues. CDR3 sequence (DNA): TGTGTCAGCAGCTTAGGGTCTAGCGCGTTCTTC. This translates into CVSSLGSSAFF.

J is TRBJ1-3 and V is TRBV7-9; D unresolved. The germline V and J ends were trimmed by 5 bases and 4 bases, with 9 bases remaining between them. Germline values: CDR1 SEHNR, CDR2 FQNEAQ (reference sequence). CDR3 length: 13 amino acids. DNA for the CDR3: TGTGCCAGCAGCCCCTACGGGGGAAACACCATATATTTT. Translated, it gives CASSPYGGNTIYF. Full variable domain (rest looked up from reference TRBV7-9 and TRBJ1-3): DTGVSQNPRHKITKRGQNVTFRCDPISEHNRLYWYRQTLGQGPEFLTYFQNEAQLEKSRLLSDRFSAERPKGSFSTLEIQRTEQGDSAMYLCASSPYGGNTIYFGEGSWLTVV.

The table lists this clonotype with many counts. This chain links TRBV29-1 with TRBJ2-2; TRBD1 agrees at 10 bases. Trimming cost V 6 bases and J 6 bases; bases outside gene matches: 7. Germline V gene data show CDR1 as SQVTM and CDR2 as ANQGSEA. This CDR3 is 14 amino acids long. In DNA form, the CDR3 reads TGCAGCGTCGACGACAGGGGGCTATCCGGGGAGCTGTTTTTT. Amino acids: CSVDDRGLSGELFF.

To note about this clonotype: No conserved phenylalanine or tryptophan is present at the end of the CDR3, so a read error is the likely explanation. The DNA is omitted, as the CDR3 cannot be located on it reliably, and the CDR3 follows TCRdb's listing. The chain recombines TRBV6-4 with TRBJ2-1; the table's D gene call, TRBD2, was not cross checked with the DNA. The CDR3 comprises 15 residues, both ends counted. Per the germline V gene, CDR1 is MRHNA and CDR2 is SNTAGT. CDR3 in amino acids: CASSEGLAHYNEQFS.

A note on this clonotype: The germline gene is not matched at one end of the junction; a read error may be the cause. The chain couples TRBV6-1 to TRBJ2-1; TRBD2 matches at 14 bases. The CDR3 totals 18 residues. Germline V CDR1 and CDR2: MNHNS, SASEGT. In nucleotides, the CDR3 is TGTGGCAGCAGAGGTACGGGACTAGCGGGAGCAGGCTACAATGAGCACTTCTTC. Residues: CGSRGTGLAGAGYNEHFF.

This clonotype was counted once. The junction does not match germline at one end; this may be a read error. In DNA, the CDR3 is TGTGCCAGCAGTTTACTAGCGGGAGGTTTCGAGCATTACTTC. It is translated as CASSLLAGGFEHYF. The chain is built from TRBV6-5 and TRBJ2-7; 12 bases are a match to TRBD2. The CDR3 totals 14 residues. The V gene's germline CDR1 is MNHEY and CDR2 SVGAGI.

This clonotype is a singleton in its sample. In this CDR3 the conserved last residue, phenylalanine or tryptophan, is missing, so a read error is likely. The DNA is left out, because the CDR3 cannot be placed on it with certainty; the CDR3 is given as TCRdb lists it. The J gene is TRBJ1-1, the V gene TRBV29-1; TRBD1 was called by the table and not checked on the DNA. The CDR3 has 15 residues if both end residues are counted. In germline, CDR1 is SQVTM, CDR2 ANQGSEA. The CDR3 region is CSVDVWGASNTETFL.

This clonotype has only one observation. A much larger clonotype is one base distant, so this may be a read error. The V call is TRBV12-3 or TRBV12-4, the J call TRBJ2-3; 9 positions match TRBD2. The CDR3 runs 15 residues. The CDR3, as DNA: TGTGCCAGCAGTTACTCCCTAGCGGGACAAGATACGCACTATTTT. Its protein is CASSYSLAGQDTHYF.

This clonotype was found many times. The chain couples TRBV4-2 to TRBJ2-3; TRBD1 or TRBD2 may be the D gene (5 bases each). The CDR3 is 16 residues long. Deletions cut 0 bases from V and 3 bases from J, with 13 bases between. Germline assignment: CDR1 LGHNA and CDR2 YNFKEQ. In nucleotides, the CDR3 is TGTGCCAGCAGCCAAGAGGGGCCAGGAGGAACAGATACGCAGTATTTT. Translating gives CASSQEGPGGTDTQYF.

Of note for this clonotype: The junction departs from germline at one end; a sequencing error may be responsible. The chain links TRBV11-2 to TRBJ2-5; possible D gene TRBD2, 5 bases. In germline, CDR1 is SGHAT, CDR2 FQNNGV. CDR3 length equals 17 residues. The CDR3 is CASSLRLTGDSSETQYF. The CDR3, as DNA: TGTGCTAGCAGCTTAAGACTAACGGGTGACTCGAGCGAGACCCAGTACTTT.

A note on this clonotype: One end of the junction fails to match germline, which may point to a read error. The CDR3 coding sequence is TGCAGCGTTGAAGACTACAGGGGAAGGACCGGGGAGCTGCTTTTT. It is translated as CSVEDYRGRTGELLF. V usage is TRBV29-1 and J usage is TRBJ2-2, with TRBD1 identical over 7 bases. Germline V gene lookup returns CDR1 SQVTM and CDR2 ANQGSEA. This CDR3 is 15 amino acids long.

To note about this clonotype: This may be a read error: a much more frequent sequence differs by one nucleotide. The J gene is TRBJ2-3, the V gene TRBV11-2; the D is unclear. CDR1 and CDR2 from the germline V gene are SGHAT and FQNNGV. The CDR3 totals 12 residues. The CDR3 DNA reads TGTGCCAGCAGCCCTGGGCCCTATACGCGGTATTTT. This gives the protein CASSPGPYTRYF.

The chain links TRBV29-1 to TRBJ2-5; 11 bases match TRBD2. From germline, CDR1 is SQVTM and CDR2 ANQGSEA. V lost 2 bases, J lost 5 bases, and 4 bases stayed unmatched. CDR3 length: 14 amino acids. CDR3 bases: TGCAGCGTTGAATATAGCGGGGGGGCCGAGACCCAGTACTTC. It translates to CSVEYSGGAETQYF.

Turning to this clonotype: A much larger clone differs by one base, so this may be a read error. The gene calls are TRBV6-1 and TRBJ2-3; 9 positions agree with TRBD2. Germline values: CDR1 MNHNS, CDR2 SASEGT. The CDR3 extends over 14 amino acids. The CDR3 loop is CAGSVAGVTDTQYF. CDR3 bases: TGTGCCGGCAGTGTAGCGGGAGTCACAGATACGCAGTATTTT.

Notes on this clonotype: One end of the junction fails to match germline, which may point to a read error. V gene TRBV4-2 combines with J gene TRBJ1-1; no clear D gene. This CDR3 has 16 amino acids. Germline V gene lookup returns CDR1 LGHNA and CDR2 YNFKEQ. CDR3 DNA: TGTGCCAACAGCATATTTGCCCAAGACGGGGACACTGAAGCTTTCTTT. Translation gives CANSIFAQDGDTEAFF.

Concerning this clonotype itself: A read error is likely, as this CDR3 ends without the conserved phenylalanine or tryptophan. The chain has TRBV11-2 and TRBJ2-3; 7 bases map to TRBD2. V shed 2 bases, J shed 0 bases, and the junction held 5 bases outside the gene matches. Looked up from germline, CDR1 is SGHAT and CDR2 is FQNNGV. The CDR3 length is 16 residues. CDR3 protein: CASSLQAGVSTDTQYS. In nucleotides, the CDR3 is TGTGCCAGCAGCTTACAGGCGGGAGTCAGCACAGATACGCAGTATTCT.